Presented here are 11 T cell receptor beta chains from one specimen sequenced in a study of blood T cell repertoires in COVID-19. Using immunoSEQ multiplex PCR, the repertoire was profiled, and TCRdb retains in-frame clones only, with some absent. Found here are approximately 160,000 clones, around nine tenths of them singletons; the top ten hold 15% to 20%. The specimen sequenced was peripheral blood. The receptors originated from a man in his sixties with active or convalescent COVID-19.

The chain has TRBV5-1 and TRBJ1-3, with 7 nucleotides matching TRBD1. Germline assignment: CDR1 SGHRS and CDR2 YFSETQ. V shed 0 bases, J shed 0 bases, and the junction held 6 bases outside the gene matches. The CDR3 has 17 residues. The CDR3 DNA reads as TGCGCCAGCAGCTTGGGGACAGGCATCCTCTCTGGAAACACCATATATTTT. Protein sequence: CASSLGTGILSGNTIYF.

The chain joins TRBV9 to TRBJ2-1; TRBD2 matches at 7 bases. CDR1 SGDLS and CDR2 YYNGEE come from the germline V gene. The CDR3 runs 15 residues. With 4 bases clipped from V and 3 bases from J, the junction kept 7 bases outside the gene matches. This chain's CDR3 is CASSSKRDNYNEQFF. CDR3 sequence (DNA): TGTGCCAGCAGCTCAAAGCGGGATAACTACAATGAGCAGTTCTTC.

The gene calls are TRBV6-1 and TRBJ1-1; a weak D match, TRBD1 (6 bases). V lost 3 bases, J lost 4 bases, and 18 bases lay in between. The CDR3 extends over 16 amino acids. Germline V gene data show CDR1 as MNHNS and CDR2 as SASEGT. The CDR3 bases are TGTGCCAGCAGTGACGGACGGGGGGGCAGGATCACTGAAGCTTTCTTT. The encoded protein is CASSDGRGGRITEAFF.

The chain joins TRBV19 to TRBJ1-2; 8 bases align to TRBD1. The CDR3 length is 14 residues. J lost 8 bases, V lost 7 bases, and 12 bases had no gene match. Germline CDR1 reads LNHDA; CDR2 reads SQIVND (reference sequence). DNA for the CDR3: TGTGCCAGTATTTACGGACAGGGACAAGGAGGCTACACCTTC. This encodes CASIYGQGQGGYTF. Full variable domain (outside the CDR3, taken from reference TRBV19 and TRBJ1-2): DGGITQSPKYLFRKEGQNVTLSCEQNLNHDAMYWYRQDPGQGLRLIYYSQIVNDFQKGDIAEGYSVSREKKESFPLTVTSAQKNPTAFYLCASIYGQGQGGYTFGSGTRLTVV.

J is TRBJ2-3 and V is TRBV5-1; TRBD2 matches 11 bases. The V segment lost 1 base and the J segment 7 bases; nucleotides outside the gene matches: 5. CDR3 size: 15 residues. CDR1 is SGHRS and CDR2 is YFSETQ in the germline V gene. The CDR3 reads CASSLSSGGLNTQYF. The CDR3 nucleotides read TGCGCCAGCAGCTTGTCTAGCGGGGGGTTGAATACGCAGTATTTT.

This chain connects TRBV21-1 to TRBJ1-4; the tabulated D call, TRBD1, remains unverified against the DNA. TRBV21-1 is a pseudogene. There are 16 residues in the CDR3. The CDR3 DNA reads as TGTGCCAGCAGCAAAGTTTCCAGGGGCAAGAATGAAAAACTGTTTTTT. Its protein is CASSKVSRGKNEKLFF.

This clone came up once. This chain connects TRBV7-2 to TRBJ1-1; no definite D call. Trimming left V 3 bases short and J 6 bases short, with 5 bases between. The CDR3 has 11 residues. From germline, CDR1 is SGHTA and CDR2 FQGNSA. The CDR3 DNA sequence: TGTGCCAGCAGCTTTTATGCTGAAGCTTTCTTT. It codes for CASSFYAEAFF. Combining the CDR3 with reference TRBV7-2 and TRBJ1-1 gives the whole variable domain GAGVSQSPSNKVTEKGKDVELRCDPISGHTALYWYRQSLGQGLEFLIYFQGNSAPDKSGLPSDRFSAERTGGSVSTLTIQRTQQEDSAVYLCASSFYAEAFFGQGTRLTVV.

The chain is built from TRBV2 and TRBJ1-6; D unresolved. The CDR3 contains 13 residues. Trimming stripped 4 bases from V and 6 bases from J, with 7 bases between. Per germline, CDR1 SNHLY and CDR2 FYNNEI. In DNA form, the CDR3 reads TGTGCCAGCAGTGGTGTCTTTAATTCACCCCTCCACTTT. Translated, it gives CASSGVFNSPLHF.

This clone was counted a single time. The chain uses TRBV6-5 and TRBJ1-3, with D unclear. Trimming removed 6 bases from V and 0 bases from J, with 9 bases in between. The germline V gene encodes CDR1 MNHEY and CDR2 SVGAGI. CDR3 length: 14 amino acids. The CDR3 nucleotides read TGTGCCAGCAGCCGAGAGAGCTCTGGAAACACCATATATTTT. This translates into CASSRESSGNTIYF.

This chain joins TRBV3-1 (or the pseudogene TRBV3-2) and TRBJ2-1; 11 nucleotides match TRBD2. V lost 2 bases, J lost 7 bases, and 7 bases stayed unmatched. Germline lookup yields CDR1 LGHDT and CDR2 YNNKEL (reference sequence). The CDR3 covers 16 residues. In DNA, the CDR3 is TGTGCCAGCAGCCAATGGGGGACTAGCGGTTCAAATGAGCAGTTCTTC. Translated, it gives CASSQWGTSGSNEQFF.

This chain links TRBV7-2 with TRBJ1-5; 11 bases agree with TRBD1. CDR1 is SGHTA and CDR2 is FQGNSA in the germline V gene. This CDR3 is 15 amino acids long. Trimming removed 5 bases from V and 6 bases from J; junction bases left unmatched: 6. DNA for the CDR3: TGTGCCAGCAGCGCGGACAGGGGGCTTAGTCAGCCCCAGCATTTT. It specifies CASSADRGLSQPQHF.